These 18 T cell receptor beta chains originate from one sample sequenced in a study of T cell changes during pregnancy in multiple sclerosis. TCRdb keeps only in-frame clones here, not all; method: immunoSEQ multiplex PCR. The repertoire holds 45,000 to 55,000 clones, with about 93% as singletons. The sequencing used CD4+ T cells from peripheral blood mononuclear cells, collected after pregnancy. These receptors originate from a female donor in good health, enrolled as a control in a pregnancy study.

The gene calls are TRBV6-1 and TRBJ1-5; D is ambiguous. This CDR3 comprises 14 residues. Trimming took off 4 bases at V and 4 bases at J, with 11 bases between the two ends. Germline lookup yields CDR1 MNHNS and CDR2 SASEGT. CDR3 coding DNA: TGTGCCAGCAGTGGATCGGGGTTAAATCAGCCCCAGCATTTT. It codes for CASSGSGLNQPQHF.

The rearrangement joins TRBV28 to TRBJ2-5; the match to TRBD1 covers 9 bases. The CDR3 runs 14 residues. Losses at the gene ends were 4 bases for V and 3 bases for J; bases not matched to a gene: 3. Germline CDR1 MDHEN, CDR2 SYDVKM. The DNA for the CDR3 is TGTGCCAGCAGTTCGGGACAGGGAGAAGAGACCCAGTACTTC. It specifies CASSSGQGEETQYF.

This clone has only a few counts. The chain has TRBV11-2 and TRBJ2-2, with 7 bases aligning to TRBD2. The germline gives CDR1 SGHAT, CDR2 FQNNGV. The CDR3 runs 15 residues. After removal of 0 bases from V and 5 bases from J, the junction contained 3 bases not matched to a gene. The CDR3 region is CASSLEPSGTGELFF. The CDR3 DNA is TGTGCCAGCAGCTTAGAACCTAGCGGTACCGGGGAGCTGTTTTTT.

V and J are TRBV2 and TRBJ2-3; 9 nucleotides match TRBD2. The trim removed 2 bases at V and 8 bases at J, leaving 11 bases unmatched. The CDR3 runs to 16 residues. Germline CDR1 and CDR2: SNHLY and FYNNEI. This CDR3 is CASSEYGGGAEGTQYF. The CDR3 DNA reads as TGTGCCAGCAGTGAATACGGCGGGGGGGCAGAGGGTACGCAGTATTTT.

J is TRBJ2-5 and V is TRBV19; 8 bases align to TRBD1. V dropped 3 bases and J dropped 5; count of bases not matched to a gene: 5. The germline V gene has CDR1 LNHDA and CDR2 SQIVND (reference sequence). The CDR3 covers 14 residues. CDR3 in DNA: TGTGCCAGTAGTATGCAGGGGGCAGGGGAGACCCAGTACTTC. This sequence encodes CASSMQGAGETQYF.

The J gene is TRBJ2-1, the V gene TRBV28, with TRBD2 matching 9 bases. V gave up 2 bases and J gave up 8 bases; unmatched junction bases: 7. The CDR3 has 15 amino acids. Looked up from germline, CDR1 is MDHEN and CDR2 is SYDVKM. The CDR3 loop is CASSLSGLAGYEQFF. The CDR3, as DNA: TGTGCCAGCAGTTTAAGTGGTCTAGCGGGATATGAGCAGTTCTTC.

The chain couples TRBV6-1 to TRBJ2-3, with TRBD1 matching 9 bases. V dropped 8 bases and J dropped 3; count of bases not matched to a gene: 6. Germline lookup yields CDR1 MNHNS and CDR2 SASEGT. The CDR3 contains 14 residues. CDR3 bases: TGTGCCAGCCCGGGACAGGGTGAGACAGATACGCAGTATTTT. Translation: CASPGQGETDTQYF.

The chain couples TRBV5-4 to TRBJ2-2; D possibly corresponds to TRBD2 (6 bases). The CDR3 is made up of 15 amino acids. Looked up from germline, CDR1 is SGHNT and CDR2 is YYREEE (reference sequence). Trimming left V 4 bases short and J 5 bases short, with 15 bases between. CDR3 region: CASSEGHRGTGELFF. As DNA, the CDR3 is TGTGCCAGCAGCGAGGGCCACCGGGGGACCGGGGAGCTGTTTTTT.

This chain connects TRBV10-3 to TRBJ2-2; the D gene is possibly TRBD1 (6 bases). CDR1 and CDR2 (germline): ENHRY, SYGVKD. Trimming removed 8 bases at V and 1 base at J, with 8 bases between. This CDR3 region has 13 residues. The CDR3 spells CAIEQGNTGELFF. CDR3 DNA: TGTGCCATCGAACAGGGGAACACCGGGGAGCTGTTTTTT.

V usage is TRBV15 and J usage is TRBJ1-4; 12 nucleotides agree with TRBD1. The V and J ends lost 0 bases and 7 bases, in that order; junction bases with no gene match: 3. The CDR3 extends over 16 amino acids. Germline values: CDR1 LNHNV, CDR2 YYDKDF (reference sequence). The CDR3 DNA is TGTGCCACCAGCAGAGAAGGGACAGGGGGCGGTGAAAAACTGTTTTTT. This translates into CATSREGTGGGEKLFF.

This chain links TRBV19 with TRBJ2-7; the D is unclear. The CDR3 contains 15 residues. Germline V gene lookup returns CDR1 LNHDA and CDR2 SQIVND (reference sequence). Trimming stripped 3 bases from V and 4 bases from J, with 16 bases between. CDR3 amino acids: CASSMMKSSVYEQYF. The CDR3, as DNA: TGTGCCAGTAGTATGATGAAGAGTTCTGTGTACGAGCAGTACTTC.

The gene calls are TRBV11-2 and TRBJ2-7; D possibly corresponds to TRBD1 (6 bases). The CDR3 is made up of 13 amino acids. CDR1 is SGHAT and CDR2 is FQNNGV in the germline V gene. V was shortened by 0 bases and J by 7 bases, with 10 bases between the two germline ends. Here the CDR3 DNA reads TGTGCCAGCAGCTTAGATCTCGACAGGGAGCAGTACTTC. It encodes CASSLDLDREQYF.

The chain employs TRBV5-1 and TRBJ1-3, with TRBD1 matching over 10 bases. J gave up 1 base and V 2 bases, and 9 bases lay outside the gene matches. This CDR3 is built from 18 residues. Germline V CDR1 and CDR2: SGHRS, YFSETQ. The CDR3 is CASSFSPGTGVSGNTIYF. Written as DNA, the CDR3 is TGCGCCAGCAGCTTTAGTCCCGGGACAGGGGTATCTGGAAACACCATATATTTT.

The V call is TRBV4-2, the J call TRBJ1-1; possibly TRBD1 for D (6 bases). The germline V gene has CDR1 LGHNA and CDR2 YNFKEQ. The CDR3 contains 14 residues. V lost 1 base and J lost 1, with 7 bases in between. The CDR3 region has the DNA TGTGCCAGCAGCCAAGTGGGACAGAACACTGAAGCTTTCTTT. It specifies CASSQVGQNTEAFF.

CDR3 in DNA: TGTGCCAGCAGCTTGACAGACGAGCAGTACTTC. As protein: CASSLTDEQYF. This rearrangement joins TRBV7-9 to TRBJ2-7; D might be TRBD1 (5 bases). Germline loops: CDR1 SEHNR, CDR2 FQNEAQ (reference sequence). Trimming took off 3 bases at V and 5 bases at J, with 5 bases between the two ends. The CDR3 runs 11 residues.

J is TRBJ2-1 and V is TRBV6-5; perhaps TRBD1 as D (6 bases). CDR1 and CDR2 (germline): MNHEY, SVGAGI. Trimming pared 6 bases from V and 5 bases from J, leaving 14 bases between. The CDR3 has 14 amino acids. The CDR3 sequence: CASSRQAWDNEQFF. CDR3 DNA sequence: TGTGCCAGCAGCCGACAGGCGTGGGACAATGAGCAGTTCTTC.

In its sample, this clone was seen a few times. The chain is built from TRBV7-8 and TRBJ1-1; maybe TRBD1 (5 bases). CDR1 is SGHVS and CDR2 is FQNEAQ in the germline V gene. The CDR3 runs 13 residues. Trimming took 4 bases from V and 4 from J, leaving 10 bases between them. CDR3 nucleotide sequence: TGTGCCAGCAGCTCCAGGGTGGCCACTGAAGCTTTCTTT. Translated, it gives CASSSRVATEAFF.

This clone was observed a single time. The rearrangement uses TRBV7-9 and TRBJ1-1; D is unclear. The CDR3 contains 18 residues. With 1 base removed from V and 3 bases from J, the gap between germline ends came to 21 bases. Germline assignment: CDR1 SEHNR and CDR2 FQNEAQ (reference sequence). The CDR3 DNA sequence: TGTGCCAGCAGCTTAGTAGCGGGATTGGGTAAAAGGGACACTGAAGCTTTCTTT. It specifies CASSLVAGLGKRDTEAFF.